A single sample is the source of the 14 T cell receptor beta chains below, sequenced in a study of blood T cell repertoires in COVID-19 (dated by TCRdb to 2018 to 2020). To prepare the library, the immunoSEQ multiplex PCR assay was applied. Entries here come from immuneACCESS through TCRdb and include only in-frame sequences with V and J called. Some clones fail to appear in such tables; in the studies checked, an unresolved V gene covers under half of the shortfall, and the cause of the remainder is unknown. This sample is represented by over 60,000 clones; roughly 82% of them were singletons. The ten largest clones represent around 15% of the sample. The sample consisted of peripheral blood. Source of these receptors: a woman of 80 years or more with acute or convalescent COVID-19.

This rearrangement joins TRBV18 to TRBJ1-2, with D perhaps matching TRBD1 (6 bases). Trimming took 3 bases from V and 5 from J, leaving 13 bases between them. The CDR3 length is 14 residues. The germline V gene has CDR1 KGHSH and CDR2 LQKENI. The CDR3 spells CASSPSRTEYGYTF. The CDR3 DNA reads TGTGCCAGCTCACCCAGTCGGACAGAGTATGGCTACACCTTC.

This chain joins TRBV5-1 and TRBJ2-2; no definite D call. This CDR3 has 14 amino acids. V shed 0 bases and J shed 4 bases, with 7 bases lying between them. Germline V CDR1 and CDR2: SGHRS, YFSETQ. CDR3 nucleotides: TGCGCCAGCAGCTTGGTGGTGAGCACCGGGGAGCTGTTTTTT. As protein: CASSLVVSTGELFF. The entire variable domain, with the rest obtained from reference TRBV5-1 and TRBJ2-2, is as follows: KAGVTQTPRYLIKTRGQQVTLSCSPISGHRSVSWYQQTPGQGLQFLFEYFSETQRNKGNFPGRFSGRQFSNSRSEMNVSTLELGDSALYLCASSLVVSTGELFFGEGSRLTVL.

The V and J genes are TRBV7-2 and TRBJ2-6, with D possibly matching TRBD2 (6 bases). The germline gives CDR1 SGHTA, CDR2 FQGNSA. The CDR3 runs to 19 residues. Trimming took off 1 base at V and 2 bases at J, with 18 bases between the two ends. CDR3 sequence reads: CASSLVAAGRGAGANVLTF. The CDR3 DNA reads as TGTGCCAGCAGCTTAGTAGCGGCAGGGCGCGGGGCTGGGGCCAACGTCCTGACTTTC.

This chain joins TRBV6-2 or TRBV6-3 and TRBJ1-1; possibly TRBD1 for D (5 bases). The CDR3 length is 18 residues. V lost 2 bases, J lost 0 bases, and 19 bases lay in between. The V gene's germline CDR1 is MNHEY and CDR2 SVGEGT. The CDR3 bases are TGTGCCAGCAGTTACGCCTCGGGAGGGGCCCGATTGAACACTGAAGCTTTCTTT. Residues: CASSYASGGARLNTEAFF.

Here the CDR3 DNA reads TGTGCCAGCACCCACCGGGACTCACGCTACGAGCAGTACTTC. Amino acids: CASTHRDSRYEQYF. The chain combines TRBV2 with TRBJ2-7; TRBD2 is a possible D gene (6 bases). V was trimmed by 7 bases and J by 3 bases, leaving 16 bases between them. The CDR3 is 14 residues long. Germline V gene sequence: CDR1 SNHLY, CDR2 FYNNEI.

The CDR3 loop reads CASSVDRGDTIYF. The DNA of the CDR3 is TGTGCCAGCAGCGTAGACAGGGGGGACACCATATATTTT. The chain links TRBV5-6 to TRBJ1-3; 9 nucleotides align to TRBD1. The CDR3 loop spans 13 amino acids. Germline loops: CDR1 SGHDT, CDR2 YYEEEE. V was pared by 4 bases and J by 8 bases, with 4 bases of the junction left unmatched. The entire variable domain, with the rest obtained from reference TRBV5-6 and TRBJ1-3, is as follows: DAGVTQSPTHLIKTRGQQVTLRCSPKSGHDTVSWYQQALGQGPQFIFQYYEEEERQRGNFPDRFSGHQFPNYSSELNVNALLLGDSALYLCASSVDRGDTIYFGEGSWLTVV.

V is TRBV11-3 and J is TRBJ2-3, with TRBD2 matching 14 bases. Germline-derived CDR1 and CDR2 are SGHNT and YENEEA. V gave up 5 bases and J gave up 3 bases; unmatched junction bases: 4. This CDR3 has 16 amino acids. Written as DNA, the CDR3 is TGTGCCAGCAGCCCGGGACTAGCGGGAGCAACAGATACGCAGTATTTT. Protein: CASSPGLAGATDTQYF.

The rearrangement uses TRBV5-1 and TRBJ2-5; 9 bases agree with TRBD1. The germline V gene encodes CDR1 SGHRS and CDR2 YFSETQ. The V gene end was trimmed by 0 bases and the J gene end by 7 bases; junction bases not matched to a gene: 10. The CDR3 contains 16 residues. CDR3 region: CASSLEDRGGVGTQYF. In DNA form, the CDR3 reads TGCGCCAGCAGCTTGGAGGACAGGGGAGGTGTCGGGACCCAGTACTTC.

The chain joins TRBV19 to TRBJ2-3, with D perhaps TRBD2 (6 bases). V gave up 2 bases and J gave up 10 bases, with 10 bases separating them. This CDR3 contains 12 residues. CDR1 is LNHDA and CDR2 is SQIVND in the germline V gene (reference sequence). The CDR3 sequence is CASSIKGGAQYF. The CDR3 DNA is TGTGCCAGTAGTATAAAGGGAGGCGCGCAGTATTTT.

This chain connects TRBV19 to TRBJ1-6, with a possible D match to TRBD1 (6 bases). Deletions cut 3 bases from V and 5 bases from J, with 14 bases between. The CDR3 is 16 residues long. Per germline, CDR1 LNHDA and CDR2 SQIVND (reference sequence). This chain's CDR3 is CASSILGTPDNSPLHF. The CDR3 DNA reads TGTGCCAGTAGTATCCTCGGGACACCTGATAATTCACCCCTCCACTTT.

The chain has TRBV21-1 and TRBJ2-7; the table's D call TRBD2 went unverified against the DNA. TRBV21-1 is termed a pseudogene. The CDR3 has 14 amino acids. DNA of the CDR3: TGTGCCAGCAGCGGTGGACTAGCGGGAGCCGAGCAGTACTTC. It codes for CASSGGLAGAEQYF.

The chain joins TRBV5-1 to TRBJ2-5; 11 bases are a match to TRBD2. The CDR3 runs to 16 residues. V was pared by 4 bases and J by 5 bases, with 10 bases of the junction left unmatched. From germline, CDR1 is SGHRS and CDR2 YFSETQ. CDR3 amino acids: CASSAGTSGPQETQYF. The CDR3, as DNA: TGCGCCAGCAGCGCCGGGACTAGCGGCCCTCAGGAGACCCAGTACTTC.

This clone has a handful of counts. The J gene is TRBJ1-1, the V gene TRBV5-1; tentatively, D is TRBD1 (6 bases). V dropped 3 bases and J dropped 1 base, with 10 bases sitting between them. Germline CDR1 and CDR2: SGHRS and YFSETQ. The CDR3 runs 14 residues. In nucleotides, the CDR3 is TGCGCCAGCAGCTGGGCGACAGGGAACACTGAAGCTTTCTTT. This translates into CASSWATGNTEAFF.

The genes are TRBV7-9 and TRBJ2-1; perhaps TRBD1 as D (6 bases). CDR3 length equals 15 residues. CDR1 SEHNR and CDR2 FQNEAQ come from the germline V gene (reference sequence). The V gene lost 0 bases and the J gene lost 8 bases, with 14 bases spanning the gap. The CDR3 DNA is TGTGCCAGCAGCTTAGCTTGGACAGAGGTCGATGAGCAGTTCTTC. Its translation is CASSLAWTEVDEQFF.